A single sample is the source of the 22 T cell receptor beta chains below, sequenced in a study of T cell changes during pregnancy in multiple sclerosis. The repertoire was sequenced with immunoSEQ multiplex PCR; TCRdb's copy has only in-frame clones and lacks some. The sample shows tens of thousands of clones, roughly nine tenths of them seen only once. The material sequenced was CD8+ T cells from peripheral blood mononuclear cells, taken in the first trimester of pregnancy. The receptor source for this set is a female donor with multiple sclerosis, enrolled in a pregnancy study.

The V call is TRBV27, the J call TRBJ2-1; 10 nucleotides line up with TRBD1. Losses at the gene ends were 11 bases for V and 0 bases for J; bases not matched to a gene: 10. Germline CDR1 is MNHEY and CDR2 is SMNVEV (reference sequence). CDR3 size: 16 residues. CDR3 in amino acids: CASTGQGSNSYNEQFF. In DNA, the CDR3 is TGTGCCTCCACGGGACAGGGGTCTAACTCCTACAATGAGCAGTTCTTC.

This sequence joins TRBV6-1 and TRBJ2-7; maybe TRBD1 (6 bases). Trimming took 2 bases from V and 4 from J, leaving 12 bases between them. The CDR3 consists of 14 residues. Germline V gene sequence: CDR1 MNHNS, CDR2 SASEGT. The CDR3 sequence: CASSEPLGGYEQYF. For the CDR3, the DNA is TGTGCCAGCAGTGAACCGCTAGGGGGTTACGAGCAGTACTTC.

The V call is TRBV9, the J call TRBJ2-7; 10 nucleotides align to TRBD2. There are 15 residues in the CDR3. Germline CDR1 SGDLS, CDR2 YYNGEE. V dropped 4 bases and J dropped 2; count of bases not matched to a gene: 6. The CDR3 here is CASSPGLADPYEQYF. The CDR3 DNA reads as TGTGCCAGCAGCCCTGGACTAGCGGATCCCTACGAGCAGTACTTC. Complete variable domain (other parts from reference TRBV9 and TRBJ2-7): DSGVTQTPKHLITATGQRVTLRCSPRSGDLSVYWYQQSLDQGLQFLIQYYNGEERAKGNILERFSAQQFPDLHSELNLSSLELGDSALYFCASSPGLADPYEQYFGPGTRLTVT.

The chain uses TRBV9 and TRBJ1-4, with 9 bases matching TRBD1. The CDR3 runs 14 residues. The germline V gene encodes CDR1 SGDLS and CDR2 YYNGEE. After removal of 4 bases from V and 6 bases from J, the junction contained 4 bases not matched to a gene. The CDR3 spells CASSSRDRDEKLFF. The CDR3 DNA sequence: TGTGCCAGCAGCTCCCGGGACAGGGATGAAAAACTGTTTTTT.

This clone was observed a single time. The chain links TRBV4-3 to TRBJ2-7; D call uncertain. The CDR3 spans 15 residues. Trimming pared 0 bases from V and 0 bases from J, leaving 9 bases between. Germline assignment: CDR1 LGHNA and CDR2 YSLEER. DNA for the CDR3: TGCGCCAGCAGCCAAGATCCCAAGCCCTCCTACGAGCAGTACTTC. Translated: CASSQDPKPSYEQYF.

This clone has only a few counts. CDR3 sequence reads: CASSQGGTGYEQYF. CDR3 in DNA: TGTGCCAGCAGCCAAGGCGGGACCGGCTACGAGCAGTACTTC. The chain joins TRBV9 to TRBJ2-7, with a possible D match to TRBD2 (6 bases). This CDR3 spans 14 amino acids. The V gene's germline CDR1 is SGDLS and CDR2 YYNGEE. Deletions cut 4 bases from V and 3 bases from J, with 14 bases between.

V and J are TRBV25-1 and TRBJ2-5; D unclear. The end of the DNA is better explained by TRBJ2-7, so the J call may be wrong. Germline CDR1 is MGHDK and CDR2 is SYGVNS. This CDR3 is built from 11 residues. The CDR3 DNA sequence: TGTGCCAGCAGTGATCGCTACGAGCAGTACTTC. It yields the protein CASSDRYEQYF.

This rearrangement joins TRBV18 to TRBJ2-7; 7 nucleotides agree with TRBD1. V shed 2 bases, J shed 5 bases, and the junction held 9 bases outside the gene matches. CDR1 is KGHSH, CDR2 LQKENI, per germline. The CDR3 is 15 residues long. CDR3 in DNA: TGTGCCAGCTCACCAGTCAGACAGGGAAACCACGAGCAGTACTTC. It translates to CASSPVRQGNHEQYF. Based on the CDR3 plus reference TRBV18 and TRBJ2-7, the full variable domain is NAGVMQNPRHLVRRRGQEARLRCSPMKGHSHVYWYRQLPEEGLKFMVYLQKENIIDESGMPKERFSAEFPKEGPSILRIQQVVRGDSAAYFCASSPVRQGNHEQYFGPGTRLTVT.

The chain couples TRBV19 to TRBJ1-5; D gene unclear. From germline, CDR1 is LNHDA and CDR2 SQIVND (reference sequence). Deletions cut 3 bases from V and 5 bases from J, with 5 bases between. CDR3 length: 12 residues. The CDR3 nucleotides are TGTGCCAGTAGTATCTCTTATCAGCCCCAGCATTTT. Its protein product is CASSISYQPQHF. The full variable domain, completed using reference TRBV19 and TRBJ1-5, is DGGITQSPKYLFRKEGQNVTLSCEQNLNHDAMYWYRQDPGQGLRLIYYSQIVNDFQKGDIAEGYSVSREKKESFPLTVTSAQKNPTAFYLCASSISYQPQHFGDGTRLSIL.

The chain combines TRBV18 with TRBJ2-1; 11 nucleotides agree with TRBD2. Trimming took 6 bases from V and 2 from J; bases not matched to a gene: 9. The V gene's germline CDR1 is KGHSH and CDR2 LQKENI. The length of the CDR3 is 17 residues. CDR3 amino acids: CASSQLPLAGAYNEQFF. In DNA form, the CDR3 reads TGTGCCAGCTCCCAACTACCACTAGCGGGAGCCTACAATGAGCAGTTCTTC.

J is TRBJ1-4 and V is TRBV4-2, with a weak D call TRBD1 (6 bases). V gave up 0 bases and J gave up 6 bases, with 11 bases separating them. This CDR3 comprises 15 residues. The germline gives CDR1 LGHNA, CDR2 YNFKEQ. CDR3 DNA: TGTGCCAGCAGCCAAGATCGGGGGGCGGATGAAAAACTGTTTTTT. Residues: CASSQDRGADEKLFF.

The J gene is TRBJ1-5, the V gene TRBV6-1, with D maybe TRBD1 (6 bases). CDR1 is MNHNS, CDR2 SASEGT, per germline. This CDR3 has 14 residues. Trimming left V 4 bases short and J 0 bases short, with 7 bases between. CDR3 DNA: TGTGCCAGCAGTGTACAGGGTAGCAATCAGCCCCAGCATTTT. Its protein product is CASSVQGSNQPQHF.

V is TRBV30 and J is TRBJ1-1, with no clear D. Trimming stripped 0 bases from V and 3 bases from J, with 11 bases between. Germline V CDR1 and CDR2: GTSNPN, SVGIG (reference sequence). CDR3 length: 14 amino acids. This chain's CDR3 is CAWSVRESHTEAFF. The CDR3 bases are TGTGCCTGGAGTGTACGGGAATCGCACACTGAAGCTTTCTTT.

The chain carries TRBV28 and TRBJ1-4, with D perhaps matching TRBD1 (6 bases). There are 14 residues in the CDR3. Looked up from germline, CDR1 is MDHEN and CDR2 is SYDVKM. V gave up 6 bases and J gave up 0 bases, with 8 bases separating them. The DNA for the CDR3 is TGTGCCAGCAGAGGGACACCAACTAATGAAAAACTGTTTTTT. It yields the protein CASRGTPTNEKLFF.

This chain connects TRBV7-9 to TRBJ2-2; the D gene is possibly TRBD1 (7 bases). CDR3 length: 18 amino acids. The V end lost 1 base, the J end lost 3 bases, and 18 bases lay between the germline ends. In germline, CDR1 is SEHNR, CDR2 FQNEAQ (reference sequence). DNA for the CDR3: TGTGCCAGCAGCTTAGTCAGGGGGGTGGACTCCGACACCGGGGAGCTGTTTTTT. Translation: CASSLVRGVDSDTGELFF.

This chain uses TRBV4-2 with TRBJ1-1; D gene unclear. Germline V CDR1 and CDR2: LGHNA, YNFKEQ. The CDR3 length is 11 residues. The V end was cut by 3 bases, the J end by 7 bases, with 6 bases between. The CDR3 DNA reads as TGTGCCAGCAGCCAGAGGGTTGAAGCTTTCTTT. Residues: CASSQRVEAFF.

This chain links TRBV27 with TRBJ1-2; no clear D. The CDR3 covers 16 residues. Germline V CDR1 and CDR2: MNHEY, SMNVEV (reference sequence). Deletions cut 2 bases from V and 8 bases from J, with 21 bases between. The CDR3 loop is CASSLPLGGPPGGYTF. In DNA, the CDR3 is TGTGCCAGCAGTTTACCCCTGGGAGGTCCCCCGGGAGGCTACACCTTC.

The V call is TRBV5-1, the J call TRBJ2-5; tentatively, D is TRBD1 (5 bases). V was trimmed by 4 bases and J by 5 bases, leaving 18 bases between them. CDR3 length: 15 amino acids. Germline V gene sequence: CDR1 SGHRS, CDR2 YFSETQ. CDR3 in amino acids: CASSPAGFGRETQYF. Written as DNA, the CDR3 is TGCGCCAGCAGCCCCGCAGGGTTCGGTAGGGAGACCCAGTACTTC. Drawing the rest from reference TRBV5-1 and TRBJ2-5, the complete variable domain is KAGVTQTPRYLIKTRGQQVTLSCSPISGHRSVSWYQQTPGQGLQFLFEYFSETQRNKGNFPGRFSGRQFSNSRSEMNVSTLELGDSALYLCASSPAGFGRETQYFGPGTRLLVL.

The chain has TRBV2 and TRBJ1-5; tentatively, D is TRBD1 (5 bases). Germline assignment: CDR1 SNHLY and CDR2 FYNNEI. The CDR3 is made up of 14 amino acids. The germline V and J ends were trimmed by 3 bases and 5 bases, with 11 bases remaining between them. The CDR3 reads CASSDFDRDQPQHF. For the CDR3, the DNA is TGTGCCAGCAGTGACTTTGACAGAGATCAGCCCCAGCATTTT.

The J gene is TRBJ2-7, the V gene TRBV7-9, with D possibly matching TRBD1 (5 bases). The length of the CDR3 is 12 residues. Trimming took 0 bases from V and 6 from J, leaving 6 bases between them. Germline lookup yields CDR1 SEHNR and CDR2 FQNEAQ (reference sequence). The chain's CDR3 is CASSLAGPEQYF. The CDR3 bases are TGTGCCAGCAGCTTAGCGGGGCCCGAGCAGTACTTC.

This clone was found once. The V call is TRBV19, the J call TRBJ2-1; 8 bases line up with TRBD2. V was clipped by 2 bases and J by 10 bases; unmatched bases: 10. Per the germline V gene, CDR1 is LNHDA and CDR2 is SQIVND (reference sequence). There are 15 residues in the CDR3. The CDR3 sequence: CASSIMAAGDGEQFF. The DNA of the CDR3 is TGTGCCAGTAGTATAATGGCAGCGGGGGACGGGGAGCAGTTCTTC.

The CDR3 loop reads CATQTAKGGADTQYF. The CDR3 DNA is TGTGCCACCCAGACGGCGAAAGGAGGTGCAGATACGCAGTATTTT. The chain employs TRBV2 and TRBJ2-3, with D tentatively TRBD2 (5 bases). Germline assignment: CDR1 SNHLY and CDR2 FYNNEI. V was shortened by 10 bases and J by 4 bases, with 21 bases between the two germline ends. The CDR3 loop spans 15 amino acids.